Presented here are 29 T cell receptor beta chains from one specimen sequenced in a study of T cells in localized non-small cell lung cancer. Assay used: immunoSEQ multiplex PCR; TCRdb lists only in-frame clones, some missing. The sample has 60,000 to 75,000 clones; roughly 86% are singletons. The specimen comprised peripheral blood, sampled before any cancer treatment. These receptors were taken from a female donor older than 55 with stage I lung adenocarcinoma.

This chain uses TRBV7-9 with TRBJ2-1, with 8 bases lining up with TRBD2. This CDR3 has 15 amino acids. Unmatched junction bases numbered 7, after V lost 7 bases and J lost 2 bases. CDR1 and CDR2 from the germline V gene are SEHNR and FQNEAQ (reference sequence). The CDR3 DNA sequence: TGTGCCAGCATCCTTAGCGGGGCCGCCTACAATGAGCAGTTCTTC. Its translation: CASILSGAAYNEQFF.

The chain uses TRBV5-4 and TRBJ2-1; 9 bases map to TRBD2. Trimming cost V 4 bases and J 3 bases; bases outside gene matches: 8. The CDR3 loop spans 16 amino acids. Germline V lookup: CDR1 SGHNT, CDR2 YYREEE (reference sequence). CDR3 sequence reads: CASSGYSGSIYNEQFF. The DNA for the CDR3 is TGTGCCAGCAGCGGATATAGCGGGAGTATCTACAATGAGCAGTTCTTC.

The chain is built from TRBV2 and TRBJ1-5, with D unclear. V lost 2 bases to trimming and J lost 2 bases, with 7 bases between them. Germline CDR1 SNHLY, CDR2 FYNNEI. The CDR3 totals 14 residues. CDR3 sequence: CASSERFGNQPQHF. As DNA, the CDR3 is TGTGCCAGCAGTGAACGGTTTGGCAATCAGCCCCAGCATTTT.

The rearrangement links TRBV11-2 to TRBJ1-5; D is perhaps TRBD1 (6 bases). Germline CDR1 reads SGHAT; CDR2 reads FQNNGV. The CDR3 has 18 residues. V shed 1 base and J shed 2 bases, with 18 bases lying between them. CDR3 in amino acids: CASSLVDRVFTRNQPQHF. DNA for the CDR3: TGTGCCAGCAGCTTAGTGGACAGAGTTTTTACGCGCAATCAGCCCCAGCATTTT.

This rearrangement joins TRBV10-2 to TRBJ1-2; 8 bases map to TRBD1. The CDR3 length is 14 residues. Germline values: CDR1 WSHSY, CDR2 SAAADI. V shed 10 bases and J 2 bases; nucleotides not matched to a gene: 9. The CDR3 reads CAIFRDRQNYGYTF. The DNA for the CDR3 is TGCGCCATTTTCCGGGACAGGCAGAACTATGGCTACACCTTC.

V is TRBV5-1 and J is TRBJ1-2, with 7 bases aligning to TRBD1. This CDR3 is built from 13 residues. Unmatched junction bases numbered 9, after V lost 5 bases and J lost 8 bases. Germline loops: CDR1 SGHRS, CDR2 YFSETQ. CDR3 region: CASSLGTDRGYTF. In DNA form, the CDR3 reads TGCGCCAGCAGTTTAGGGACAGACAGAGGCTACACCTTC. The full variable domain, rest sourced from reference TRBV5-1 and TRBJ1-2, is KAGVTQTPRYLIKTRGQQVTLSCSPISGHRSVSWYQQTPGQGLQFLFEYFSETQRNKGNFPGRFSGRQFSNSRSEMNVSTLELGDSALYLCASSLGTDRGYTFGSGTRLTVV.

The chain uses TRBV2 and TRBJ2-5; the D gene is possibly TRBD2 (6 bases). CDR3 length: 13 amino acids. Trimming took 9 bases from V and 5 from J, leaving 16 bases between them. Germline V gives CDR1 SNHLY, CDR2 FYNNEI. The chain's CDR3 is CARRDSEGETQYF. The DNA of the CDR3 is TGTGCCAGACGAGATTCGGAGGGGGAGACCCAGTACTTC.

The CDR3 reads CSVTRDALNTEAFF. CDR3 nucleotide sequence: TGCAGCGTGACACGGGACGCTTTGAACACTGAAGCTTTCTTT. The chain joins TRBV29-1 to TRBJ1-1; a possible D gene is TRBD1 (5 bases). The V gene lost 6 bases and the J gene lost 0 bases, with 14 bases spanning the gap. Germline V lookup: CDR1 SQVTM, CDR2 ANQGSEA. The CDR3 has 14 amino acids.

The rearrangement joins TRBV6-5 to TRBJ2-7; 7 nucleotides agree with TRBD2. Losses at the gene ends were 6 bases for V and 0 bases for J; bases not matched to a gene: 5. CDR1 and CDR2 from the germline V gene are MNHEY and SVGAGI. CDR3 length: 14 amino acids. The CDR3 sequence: CASRWDYASYEQYF. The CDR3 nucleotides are TGTGCCAGCAGATGGGACTACGCCTCCTACGAGCAGTACTTC.

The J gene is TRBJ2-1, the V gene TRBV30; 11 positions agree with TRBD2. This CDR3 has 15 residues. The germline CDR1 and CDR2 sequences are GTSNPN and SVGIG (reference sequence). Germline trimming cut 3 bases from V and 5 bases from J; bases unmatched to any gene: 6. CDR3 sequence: CAWSALAGGDNEQFF. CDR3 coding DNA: TGTGCCTGGAGCGCGCTAGCGGGAGGAGACAATGAGCAGTTCTTC.

The CDR3 loop is CASRLSSSGSRETQYF. The CDR3 DNA follows: TGCGCCAGCAGGCTTTCGTCTAGCGGGAGTCGGGAGACCCAGTACTTC. The gene calls are TRBV5-1 and TRBJ2-5; 10 nucleotides line up with TRBD2. This CDR3 is 16 amino acids long. Trimming took 5 bases from V and 5 from J; bases not matched to a gene: 12. Germline loops: CDR1 SGHRS, CDR2 YFSETQ.

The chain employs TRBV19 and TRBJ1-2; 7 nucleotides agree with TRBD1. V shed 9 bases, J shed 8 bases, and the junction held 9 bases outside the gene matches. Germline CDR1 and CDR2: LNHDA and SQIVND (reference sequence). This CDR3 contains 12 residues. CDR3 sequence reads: CASHRGGYGYTF. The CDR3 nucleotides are TGTGCCAGCCACCGAGGGGGCTACGGCTACACCTTC.

This CDR3 is CASKTLGQLNTEAFF. The CDR3 region has the DNA TGTGCCAGCAAAACCCTCGGTCAGTTGAACACTGAAGCTTTCTTT. The V call is TRBV2, the J call TRBJ1-1; D is unresolved. The V and J ends lost 7 bases and 0 bases respectively, with 15 bases between them. Germline V gene sequence: CDR1 SNHLY, CDR2 FYNNEI. CDR3 size: 15 residues.

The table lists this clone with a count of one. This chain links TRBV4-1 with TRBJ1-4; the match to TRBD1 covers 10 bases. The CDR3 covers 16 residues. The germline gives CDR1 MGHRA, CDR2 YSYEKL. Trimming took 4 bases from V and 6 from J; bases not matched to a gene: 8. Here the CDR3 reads CASSRGAGTGDEKLFF. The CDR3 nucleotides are TGCGCCAGCAGCCGCGGCGCCGGGACAGGGGATGAAAAACTGTTTTTT.

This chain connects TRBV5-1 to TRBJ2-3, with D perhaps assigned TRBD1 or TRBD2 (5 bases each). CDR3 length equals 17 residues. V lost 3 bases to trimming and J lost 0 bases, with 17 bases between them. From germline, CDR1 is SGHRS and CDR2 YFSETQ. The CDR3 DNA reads TGCGCCAGCAGCTCAGGGACGGCTGGACCTAGCACAGATACGCAGTATTTT. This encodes CASSSGTAGPSTDTQYF. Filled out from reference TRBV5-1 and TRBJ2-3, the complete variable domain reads KAGVTQTPRYLIKTRGQQVTLSCSPISGHRSVSWYQQTPGQGLQFLFEYFSETQRNKGNFPGRFSGRQFSNSRSEMNVSTLELGDSALYLCASSSGTAGPSTDTQYFGPGTRLTVL.

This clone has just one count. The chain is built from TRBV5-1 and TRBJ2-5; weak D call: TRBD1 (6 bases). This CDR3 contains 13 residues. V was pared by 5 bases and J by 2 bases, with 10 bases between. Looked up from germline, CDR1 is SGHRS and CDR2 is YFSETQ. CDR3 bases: TGCGCCAGCAGGGACAGTAAGCAAGAGACCCAGTACTTC. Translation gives CASRDSKQETQYF.

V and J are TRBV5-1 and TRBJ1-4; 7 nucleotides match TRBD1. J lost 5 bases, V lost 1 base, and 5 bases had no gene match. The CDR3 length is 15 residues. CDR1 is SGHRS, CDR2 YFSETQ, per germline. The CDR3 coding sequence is TGCGCCAGCAGCTTGATGGGACAGCTAAATGAAAAACTGTTTTTT. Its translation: CASSLMGQLNEKLFF.

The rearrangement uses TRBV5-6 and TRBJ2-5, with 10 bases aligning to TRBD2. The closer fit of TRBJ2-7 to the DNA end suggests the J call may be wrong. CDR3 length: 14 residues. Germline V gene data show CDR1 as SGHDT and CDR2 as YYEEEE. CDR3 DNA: TGTGCCAGCAGTCCCGGACTAGCGGACTACGAGCAGTACTTC. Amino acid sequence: CASSPGLADYEQYF.

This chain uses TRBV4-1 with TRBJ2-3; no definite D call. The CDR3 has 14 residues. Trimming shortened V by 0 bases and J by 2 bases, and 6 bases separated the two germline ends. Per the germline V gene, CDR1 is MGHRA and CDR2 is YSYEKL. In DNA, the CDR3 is TGCGCCAGCAGCCAAGAACTGCCCACAGATACGCAGTATTTT. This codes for CASSQELPTDTQYF.

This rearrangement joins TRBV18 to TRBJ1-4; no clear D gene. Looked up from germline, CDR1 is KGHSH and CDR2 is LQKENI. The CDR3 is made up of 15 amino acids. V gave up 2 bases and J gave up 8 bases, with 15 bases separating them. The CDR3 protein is CASSPIGREGEKLFF. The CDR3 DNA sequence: TGTGCCAGCTCACCAATCGGGAGAGAAGGCGAAAAACTGTTTTTT.

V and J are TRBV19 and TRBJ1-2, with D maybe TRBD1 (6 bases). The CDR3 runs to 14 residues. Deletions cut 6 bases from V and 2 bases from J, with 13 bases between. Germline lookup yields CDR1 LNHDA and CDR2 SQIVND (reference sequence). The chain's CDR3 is CASSPQQGNYGYTF. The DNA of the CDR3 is TGTGCCAGTAGCCCGCAACAGGGAAACTATGGCTACACCTTC.

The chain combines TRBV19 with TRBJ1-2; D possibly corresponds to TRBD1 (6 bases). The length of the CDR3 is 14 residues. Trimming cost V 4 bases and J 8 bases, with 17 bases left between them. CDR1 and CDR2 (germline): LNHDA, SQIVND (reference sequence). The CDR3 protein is CASSTRDKPGGYTF. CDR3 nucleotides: TGTGCCAGTAGTACCCGGGACAAACCCGGCGGCTACACCTTC.

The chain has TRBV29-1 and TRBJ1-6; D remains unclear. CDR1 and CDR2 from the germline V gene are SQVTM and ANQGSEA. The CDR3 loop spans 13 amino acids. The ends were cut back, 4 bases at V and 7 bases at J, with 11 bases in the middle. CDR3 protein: CSVAHGRNSPLHF. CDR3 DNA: TGCAGCGTTGCACATGGTCGGAATTCACCCCTCCACTTT.

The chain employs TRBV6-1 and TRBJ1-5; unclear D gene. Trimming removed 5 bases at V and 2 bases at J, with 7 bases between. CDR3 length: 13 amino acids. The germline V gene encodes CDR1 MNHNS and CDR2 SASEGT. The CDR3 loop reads CASSMQGNQPQHF. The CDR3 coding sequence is TGTGCCAGCAGTATGCAGGGCAATCAGCCCCAGCATTTT.

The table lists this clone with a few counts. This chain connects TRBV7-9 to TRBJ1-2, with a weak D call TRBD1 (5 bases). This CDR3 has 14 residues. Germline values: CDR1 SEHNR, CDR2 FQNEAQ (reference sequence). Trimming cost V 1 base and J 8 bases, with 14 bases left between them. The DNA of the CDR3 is TGTGCCAGCAGCTTAGGAGTTGCTGACAGAGGCTACACCTTC. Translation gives CASSLGVADRGYTF. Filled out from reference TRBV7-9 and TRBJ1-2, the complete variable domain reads DTGVSQNPRHKITKRGQNVTFRCDPISEHNRLYWYRQTLGQGPEFLTYFQNEAQLEKSRLLSDRFSAERPKGSFSTLEIQRTEQGDSAMYLCASSLGVADRGYTFGSGTRLTVV.

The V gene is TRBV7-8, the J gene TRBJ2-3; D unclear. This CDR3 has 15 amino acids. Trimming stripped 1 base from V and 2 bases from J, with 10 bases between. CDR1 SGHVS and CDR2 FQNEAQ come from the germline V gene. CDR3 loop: CASSLEGRNTDTQYF. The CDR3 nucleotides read TGTGCCAGCAGCTTAGAAGGGCGGAACACAGATACGCAGTATTTT.

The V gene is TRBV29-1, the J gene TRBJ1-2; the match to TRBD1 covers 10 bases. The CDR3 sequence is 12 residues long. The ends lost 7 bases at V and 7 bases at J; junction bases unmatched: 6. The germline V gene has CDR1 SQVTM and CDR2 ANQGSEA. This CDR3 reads CSARQGAGGYTF. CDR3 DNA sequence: TGCAGCGCAAGACAGGGGGCTGGTGGCTACACCTTC.

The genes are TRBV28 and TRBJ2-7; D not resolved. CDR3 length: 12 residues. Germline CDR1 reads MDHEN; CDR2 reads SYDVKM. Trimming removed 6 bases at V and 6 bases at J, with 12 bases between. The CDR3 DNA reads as TGTGCCAGCAGCCTCATAGGGCGCGAGCAGTACTTC. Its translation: CASSLIGREQYF.

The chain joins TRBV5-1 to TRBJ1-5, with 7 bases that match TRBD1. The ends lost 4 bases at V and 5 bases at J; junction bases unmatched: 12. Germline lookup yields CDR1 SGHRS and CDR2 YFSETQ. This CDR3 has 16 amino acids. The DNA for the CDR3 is TGCGCCAGCAGCCCGGGGGGGCAGGGGGATTATCAGCCCCAGCATTTT. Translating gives CASSPGGQGDYQPQHF.